Presented here are 2 T cell receptor beta chains from one specimen sequenced in a study of early T cells in non-severe SARS-CoV-2 infection. MiXCR was run by TCRdb on the 5' RACE reads, yielding one entry per CDR3 protein. Of around 70,000 distinct CDR3 sequences listed, 11% are singletons. Sample: whole blood. These receptors originate from an adult who was a healthcare worker with PCR-confirmed SARS-CoV-2 infection or an uninfected control (not recorded which).

V gene TRBV10-2 combines with J gene TRBJ2-5; TRBD1 is a possible D gene (6 bases). The CDR3 consists of 13 residues. Between the trimmed V and J ends, which lost 0 bases and 9 bases, there was a span of 11 bases. Germline values: CDR1 WSHSY, CDR2 SAAADI. CDR3 bases: TGCGCCAGCAGTGAGTCTAGTCCAGGGGCCCAGTACTTC. Translation gives CASSESSPGAQYF.

The table lists this clonotype with many counts. The rearrangement links TRBV29-1 to TRBJ2-6; 10 positions agree with TRBD1. CDR1 is SQVTM, CDR2 ANQGSEA, per germline. V dropped 4 bases and J dropped 0; count of bases not matched to a gene: 3. The CDR3 spans 16 residues. CDR3 sequence reads: CSVGQGAISGANVLTF. CDR3 DNA sequence: TGCAGCGTTGGACAGGGGGCCATCTCTGGGGCCAACGTCCTGACTTTC.